Only a few counts were recorded for the clone carrying this TCR beta chain. Nashville, Tennessee was home to all donors, who were Caucasian adults. These data are taken from a study of shared clonotypes between healthy human individuals. CDR1 is SGHRS and CDR2 is YFSETQ in the germline V gene. V shed 0 bases, J shed 5 bases, and the junction held 5 bases outside the gene matches. The CDR3 extends over 14 amino acids. In the authors' workflow: Filtering was not the same, since immunoSEQ gave junction-only sequences without quality scores. Here immunoSEQ multiplex PCR was the method, and the copy in TCRdb shows in-frame clones only, minus some. The DNA gave D and trimming, while V, J and clone size come from that table. This table holds around 700,000 clones, 73% found once.

The sequence came from a woman aged 25 to 39 in good health. The sample was memory CD4+ T cells sorted from blood. Indicated subset: CD45RA-negative fraction. V gene TRBV5-1 combines with J gene TRBJ2-7, with 7 bases matching TRBD2. CDR3 sequence: CASSLASGGDEQYF. The DNA of the CDR3 is TGCGCCAGCAGCTTGGCTTCGGGAGGTGACGAGCAGTACTTC.